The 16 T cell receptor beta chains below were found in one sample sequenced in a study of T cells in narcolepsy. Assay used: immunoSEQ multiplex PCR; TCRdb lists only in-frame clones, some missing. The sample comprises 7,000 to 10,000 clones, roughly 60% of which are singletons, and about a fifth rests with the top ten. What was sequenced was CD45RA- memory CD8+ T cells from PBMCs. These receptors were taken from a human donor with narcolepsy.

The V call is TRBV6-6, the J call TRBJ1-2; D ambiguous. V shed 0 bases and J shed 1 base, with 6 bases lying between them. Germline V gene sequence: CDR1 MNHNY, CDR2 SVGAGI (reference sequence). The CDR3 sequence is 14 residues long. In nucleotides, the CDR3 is TGTGCCAGCAGTTACTCGGAGAGTAACTATGGCTACACCTTC. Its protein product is CASSYSESNYGYTF.

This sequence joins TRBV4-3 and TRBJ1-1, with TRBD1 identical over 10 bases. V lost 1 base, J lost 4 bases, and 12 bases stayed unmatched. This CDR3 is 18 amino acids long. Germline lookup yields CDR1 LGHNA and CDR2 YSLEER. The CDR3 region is CASSQVTGTGDGSTEAFF. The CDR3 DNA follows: TGCGCCAGCAGCCAAGTTACCGGGACAGGGGACGGGAGCACTGAAGCTTTCTTT.

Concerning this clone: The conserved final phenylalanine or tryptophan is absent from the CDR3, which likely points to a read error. CDR3 nucleotides: TGTGCCACCAGCAGAGAGAATGGGGCCGAGCAGTACCTC. It codes for CATSRENGAEQYL. The chain carries TRBV15 and TRBJ2-7; D is possibly TRBD1 (5 bases). V was cut by 0 bases and J by 6 bases, with 9 bases left in between. The length of the CDR3 is 13 residues. Germline loops: CDR1 LNHNV, CDR2 YYDKDF (reference sequence).

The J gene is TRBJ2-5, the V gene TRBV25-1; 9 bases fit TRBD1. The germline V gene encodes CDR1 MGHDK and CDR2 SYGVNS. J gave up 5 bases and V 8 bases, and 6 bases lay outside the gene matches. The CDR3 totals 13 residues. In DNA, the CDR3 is TGTGCCAGCGCACAGGGGGCAGGGGAGACCCAGTACTTC. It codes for CASAQGAGETQYF.

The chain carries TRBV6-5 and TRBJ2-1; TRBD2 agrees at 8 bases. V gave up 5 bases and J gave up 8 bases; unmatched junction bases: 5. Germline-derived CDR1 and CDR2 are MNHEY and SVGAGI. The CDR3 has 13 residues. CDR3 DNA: TGTGCCAGCAGTGACGGGGGGGCGGATGAGCAGTTCTTC. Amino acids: CASSDGGADEQFF.

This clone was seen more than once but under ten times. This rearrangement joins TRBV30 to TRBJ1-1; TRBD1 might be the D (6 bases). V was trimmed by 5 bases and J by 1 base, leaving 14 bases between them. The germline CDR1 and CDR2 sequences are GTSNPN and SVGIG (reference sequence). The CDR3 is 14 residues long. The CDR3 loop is CAWDPGHTNTEAFF. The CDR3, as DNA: TGTGCCTGGGACCCGGGACACACGAACACTGAAGCTTTCTTT.

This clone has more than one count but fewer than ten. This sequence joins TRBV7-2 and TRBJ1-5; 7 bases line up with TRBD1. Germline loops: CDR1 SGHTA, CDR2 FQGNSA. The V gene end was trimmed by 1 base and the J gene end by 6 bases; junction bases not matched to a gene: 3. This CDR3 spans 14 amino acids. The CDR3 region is CASSLDRGVQPQHF. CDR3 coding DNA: TGTGCCAGCAGCTTAGACAGGGGTGTTCAGCCCCAGCATTTT.

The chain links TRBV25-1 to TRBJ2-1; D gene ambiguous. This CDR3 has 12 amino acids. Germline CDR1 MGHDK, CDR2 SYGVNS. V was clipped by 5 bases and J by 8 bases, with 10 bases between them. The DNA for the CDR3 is TGTGCCAGCAGTTCCGGGTGGGATGAGCAGTTCTTC. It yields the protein CASSSGWDEQFF.

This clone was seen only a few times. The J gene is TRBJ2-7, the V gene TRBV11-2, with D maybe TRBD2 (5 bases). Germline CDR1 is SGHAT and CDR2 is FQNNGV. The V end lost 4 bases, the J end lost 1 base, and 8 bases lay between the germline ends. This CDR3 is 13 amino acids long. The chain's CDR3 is CASSSGISYEQYF. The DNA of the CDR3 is TGTGCCAGCAGCTCCGGGATATCCTACGAGCAGTACTTC. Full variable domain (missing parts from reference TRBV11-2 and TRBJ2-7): EAGVAQSPRYKIIEKRQSVAFWCNPISGHATLYWYQQILGQGPKLLIQFQNNGVVDDSQLPKDRFSAERLKGVDSTLKIQPAKLEDSAVYLCASSSGISYEQYFGPGTRLTVT.

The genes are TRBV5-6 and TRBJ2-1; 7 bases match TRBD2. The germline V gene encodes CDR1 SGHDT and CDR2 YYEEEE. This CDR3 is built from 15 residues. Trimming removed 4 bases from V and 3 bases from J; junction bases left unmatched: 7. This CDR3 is CASSPGGSIYNEQFF. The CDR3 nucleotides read TGTGCCAGCAGCCCCGGGGGGTCCATCTACAATGAGCAGTTCTTC.

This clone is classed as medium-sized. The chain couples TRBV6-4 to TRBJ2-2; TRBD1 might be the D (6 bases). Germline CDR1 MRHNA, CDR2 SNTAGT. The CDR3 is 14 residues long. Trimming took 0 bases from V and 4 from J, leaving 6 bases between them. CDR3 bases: TGTGCCAGCAGTGACTCAGGGGGCACCGGGGAGCTGTTTTTT. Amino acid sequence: CASSDSGGTGELFF.

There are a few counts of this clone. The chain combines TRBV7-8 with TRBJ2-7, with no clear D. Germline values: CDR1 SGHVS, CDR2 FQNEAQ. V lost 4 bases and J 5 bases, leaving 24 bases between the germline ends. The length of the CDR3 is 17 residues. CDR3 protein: CASSSRPVRDPSHEQYF. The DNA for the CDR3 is TGTGCCAGCAGCTCTCGACCCGTTCGAGACCCTTCCCACGAGCAGTACTTC.

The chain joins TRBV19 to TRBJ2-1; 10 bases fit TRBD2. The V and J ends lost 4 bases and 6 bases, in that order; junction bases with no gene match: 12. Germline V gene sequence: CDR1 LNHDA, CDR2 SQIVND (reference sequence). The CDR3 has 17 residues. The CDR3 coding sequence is TGTGCCAGTAGTAAGAGGTTAGCGGGGGGCCGCGGCAATGAGCAGTTCTTC. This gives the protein CASSKRLAGGRGNEQFF.

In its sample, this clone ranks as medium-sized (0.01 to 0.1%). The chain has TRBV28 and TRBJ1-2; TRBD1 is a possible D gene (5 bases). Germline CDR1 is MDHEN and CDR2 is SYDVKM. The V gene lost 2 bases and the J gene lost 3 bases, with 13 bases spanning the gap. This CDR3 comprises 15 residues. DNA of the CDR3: TGTGCCAGCAGTTTACGAGGGGCGGGATACTATGGCTACACCTTC. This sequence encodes CASSLRGAGYYGYTF.

The CDR3 sequence is CASSGLAGGGKNIQYF. In DNA, the CDR3 is TGTGCCAGCAGCGGTCTAGCGGGGGGTGGCAAAAACATTCAGTACTTC. The rearrangement joins TRBV7-8 to TRBJ2-4; 11 positions match TRBD2. The CDR3 runs to 16 residues. The V gene's germline CDR1 is SGHVS and CDR2 FQNEAQ. V dropped 5 bases and J dropped 3; count of bases not matched to a gene: 6.

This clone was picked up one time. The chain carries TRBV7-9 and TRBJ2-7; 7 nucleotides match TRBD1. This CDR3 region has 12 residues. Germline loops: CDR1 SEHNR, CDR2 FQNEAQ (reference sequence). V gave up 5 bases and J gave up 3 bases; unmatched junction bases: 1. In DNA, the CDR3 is TGTGCCAGCAGCCAGGGGGTCTACGAGCAGTACTTC. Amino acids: CASSQGVYEQYF.